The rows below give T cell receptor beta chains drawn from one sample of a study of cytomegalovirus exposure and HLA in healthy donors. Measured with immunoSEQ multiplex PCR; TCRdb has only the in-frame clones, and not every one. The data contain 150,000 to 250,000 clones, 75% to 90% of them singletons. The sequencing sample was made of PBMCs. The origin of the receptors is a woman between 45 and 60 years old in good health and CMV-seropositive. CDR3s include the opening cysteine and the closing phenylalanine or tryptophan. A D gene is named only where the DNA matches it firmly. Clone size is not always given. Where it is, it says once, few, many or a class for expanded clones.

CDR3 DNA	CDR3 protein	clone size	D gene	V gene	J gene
TGTGCCAGCAGCTTGTCAGACACCTACGAGCAGTACTTC	CASSLSDTYEQYF	.	.	TRBV5-5	TRBJ2-7
TGTGCCATCAGTGTAACAGGGGAAGTGAACACTGAAGCTTTCTTT	CAISVTGEVNTEAFF	.	TRBD1	TRBV10-3	TRBJ1-1
TGTGCCTGGACTAGCGGGTTTATGAATGAGCAGTTCTTC	CAWTSGFMNEQFF	few	TRBD2	TRBV30	TRBJ2-1
TGTGCCAGCAGCCCCCCCCGGGGGATTACCTACGAGCAGTACTTC	CASSPPRGITYEQYF	.	.	TRBV7-2	TRBJ2-7
TGCGCCAGCAGCAGACTCGGGACAGACTCTGGAAACACCATATATTTT	CASSRLGTDSGNTIYF	.	TRBD1	TRBV5-1	TRBJ1-3
TGTGCCAGCAGCCGTCGGGGGGCCCGGGGGACCCAGTACTTC	CASSRRGARGTQYF	.	.	TRBV28	TRBJ2-5
TGTGCCAGCAGCTCAGAGCGGGAAAGGGAGACCCAGTACTTC	CASSSERERETQYF	.	TRBD2	TRBV7-9	TRBJ2-5
TGTGCCAGCAGTTCGACAGGGTTTGGAAACACCATATATTTT	CASSSTGFGNTIYF	.	TRBD1	TRBV28	TRBJ1-3
TGTGCCAGCAGCTCGGGACTAGCGGGAGTCAATGAGCAGTTCTTC	CASSSGLAGVNEQFF	.	TRBD2	TRBV11-2	TRBJ2-1
TGTGCCAGCAGCTTCCAGGGGCTTGGTAATGAAAAACTGTTTTTT	CASSFQGLGNEKLFF	once	.	TRBV11-2	TRBJ1-4
TGTGCCATCAACTCGGGACAGGGGGAATACGTCCTGACTTTC	CAINSGQGEYVLTF	.	TRBD1	TRBV10-3	TRBJ2-6
TGTGCCAGTAGTATAGCTTCGGGATTCCAAGAGACCCAGTACTTC	CASSIASGFQETQYF	.	.	TRBV19	TRBJ2-5
.	CASSTSGGGGHEQYF	.	.	TRBV28	TRBJ2-7
TGTGCCAGTAGTATCCCGTCCGGCGGCGAGACCCAGTACTTC	CASSIPSGGETQYF	.	.	TRBV19	TRBJ2-5
TGCGCCAGCCGCGCAGGGGCAACGTATAATTCACCCCTCCACTTT	CASRAGATYNSPLHF	.	.	TRBV5-1	TRBJ1-6
TGTGCCAGCTCATCATATATGCCTACCTCCTATAATTCACCCCTCCACTTT	CASSSYMPTSYNSPLHF	.	.	TRBV18	TRBJ1-6
TGTGCCAGTAGGAGGGCTAATCAGCCCCAGCATTTT	CASRRANQPQHF	.	.	TRBV19	TRBJ1-5
TGTGCCAGCAGTGAACTGGGCGGCGGGAGGGCCGTCGATGAGCAGTTCTTC	CASSELGGGRAVDEQFF	.	TRBD2	TRBV6-1	TRBJ2-1
TGTGCCAGCAGCGTAGGACTAACGACAGGTTGGTTAGGAGCCAACGGCCTGACTTTC	CASSVGLTTGWLGANGLTF	few	.	TRBV9	TRBJ2-6
TGTGCCATCAGTACAGGGGCTGGAAACACCATATATTTT	CAISTGAGNTIYF	.	TRBD1	TRBV10-3	TRBJ1-3
TGTGCCAGCAGTTACGAGGAGGGGACCTCCTACGAGCAGTACTTC	CASSYEEGTSYEQYF	.	.	TRBV6-5	TRBJ2-7
TGTGCCAGCAGTTTAGAGCGGGGTGGAGATACGCAGTATTTT	CASSLERGGDTQYF	.	TRBD2	TRBV28	TRBJ2-3
TGTGCCAGCAGTTACGAACAGGGTCCCTACGAGCAGTACTTC	CASSYEQGPYEQYF	.	.	TRBV6-5	TRBJ2-7
TGTGCCAGCAGCTTATCTAGCGGGGGCCCTACCGTCACAGATACGCAGTATTTT	CASSLSSGGPTVTDTQYF	.	TRBD2	TRBV5-5	TRBJ2-3
TGTGCCAGCAGCTTGAATAGTGCCACCTACGAGCAGTACTTC	CASSLNSATYEQYF	.	.	TRBV5-4	TRBJ2-7